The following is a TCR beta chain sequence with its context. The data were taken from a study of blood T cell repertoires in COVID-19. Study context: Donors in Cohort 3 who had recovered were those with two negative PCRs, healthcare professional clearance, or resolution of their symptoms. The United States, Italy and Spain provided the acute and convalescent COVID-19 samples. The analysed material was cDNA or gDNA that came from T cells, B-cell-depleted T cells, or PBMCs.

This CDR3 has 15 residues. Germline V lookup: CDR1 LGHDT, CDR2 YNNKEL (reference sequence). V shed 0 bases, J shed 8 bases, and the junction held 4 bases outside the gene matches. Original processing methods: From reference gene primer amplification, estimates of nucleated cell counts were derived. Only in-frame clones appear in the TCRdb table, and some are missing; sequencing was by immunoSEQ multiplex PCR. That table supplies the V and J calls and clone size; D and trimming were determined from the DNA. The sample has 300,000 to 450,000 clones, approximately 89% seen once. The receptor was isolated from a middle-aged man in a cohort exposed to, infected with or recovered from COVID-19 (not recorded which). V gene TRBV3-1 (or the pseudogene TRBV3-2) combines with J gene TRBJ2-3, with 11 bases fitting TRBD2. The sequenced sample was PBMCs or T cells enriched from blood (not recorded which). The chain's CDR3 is CASSQETSGIGTQYF. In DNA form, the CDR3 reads TGTGCCAGCAGCCAAGAGACTAGCGGGATCGGTACGCAGTATTTT.